The 16 T cell receptor beta chains listed next were all sequenced from one sample in a study of blood T cell repertoires in COVID-19. Profiled with immunoSEQ multiplex PCR; TCRdb holds only in-frame clones, not every one. The table shows roughly 69,000 clones, with more than 65% occurring only once. The specimen was peripheral blood. The source is a human donor in a cohort sampled during active COVID-19.

This clone was counted at least ten times. This chain links TRBV3-1 (or the pseudogene TRBV3-2) with TRBJ2-3; 9 nucleotides line up with TRBD1. The CDR3 has 16 residues. The V segment lost 0 bases and the J segment 4 bases; nucleotides outside the gene matches: 5. CDR1 is LGHDT, CDR2 YNNKEL, per germline (reference sequence). This chain's CDR3 is CASSQDRGQGPDTQYF. The CDR3 coding sequence is TGTGCCAGCAGCCAAGATCGGGGACAGGGACCAGATACGCAGTATTTT.

The rearrangement uses TRBV5-4 and TRBJ1-2; D possibly corresponds to TRBD1 (5 bases). Between the trimmed V and J ends, which lost 4 bases and 4 bases, there was a span of 14 bases. The germline gives CDR1 SGHNT, CDR2 YYREEE (reference sequence). This CDR3 is built from 14 residues. The CDR3 loop reads CASSRTRLGYGYTF. The CDR3 DNA reads TGTGCCAGCAGCCGGACAAGGCTAGGCTATGGCTACACCTTC.

J is TRBJ1-1 and V is TRBV9; 8 bases line up with TRBD1. Germline V gene data show CDR1 as SGDLS and CDR2 as YYNGEE. The CDR3 sequence is 16 residues long. Trimming at V came to 2 bases and at J to 0 bases, leaving 6 bases not matched to a gene. CDR3 sequence (DNA): TGTGCCAGCAGCGTCACCACAGGGGGGATGAACACTGAAGCTTTCTTT. This translates into CASSVTTGGMNTEAFF.

V and J are TRBV3-1 (or the pseudogene TRBV3-2) and TRBJ1-3; perhaps TRBD1 as D (6 bases). Germline lookup yields CDR1 LGHDT and CDR2 YNNKEL (reference sequence). V lost 6 bases and J 0 bases, leaving 15 bases between the germline ends. The CDR3 contains 16 residues. Here the CDR3 reads CASSPLGARSGNTIYF. The CDR3 nucleotides are TGTGCCAGCAGTCCATTGGGGGCGCGCTCTGGAAACACCATATATTTT.

The chain is built from TRBV9 and TRBJ1-1; possibly TRBD1 for D (6 bases). This CDR3 comprises 15 residues. The germline V gene has CDR1 SGDLS and CDR2 YYNGEE. The V end was cut by 4 bases, the J end by 10 bases, with 23 bases between. The CDR3: CASSPETPVTGPAFF. CDR3 nucleotides: TGTGCCAGCAGCCCCGAGACTCCAGTTACAGGGCCAGCTTTCTTT.

V is TRBV11-3 and J is TRBJ2-3, with TRBD2 as a possible D gene (6 bases). Germline CDR1 reads SGHNT; CDR2 reads YENEEA. The V gene lost 4 bases and the J gene lost 2 bases, with 10 bases spanning the gap. The CDR3 is 14 amino acids. The CDR3 here is CASSSGLNTDTQYF. DNA of the CDR3: TGTGCCAGCAGCTCGGGACTGAACACAGATACGCAGTATTTT.

This clone occurred a few times. The chain employs TRBV30 and TRBJ2-7; tentative D call: TRBD1 (7 bases). With 4 bases removed from V and 4 bases from J, the gap between germline ends came to 11 bases. From germline, CDR1 is GTSNPN and CDR2 SVGIG (reference sequence). This CDR3 is built from 12 residues. The CDR3 protein is CAWKQGTYEQYF. CDR3 sequence (DNA): TGTGCCTGGAAACAGGGGACTTACGAGCAGTACTTC.

This sequence joins TRBV5-1 and TRBJ1-2; D perhaps matches TRBD1 (6 bases). The CDR3 has 13 residues. Per the germline V gene, CDR1 is SGHRS and CDR2 is YFSETQ. V was trimmed by 0 bases and J by 8 bases, leaving 11 bases between them. Here the CDR3 reads CASSLAGDNGYTF. In DNA, the CDR3 is TGCGCCAGCAGCTTGGCCGGGGACAACGGCTACACCTTC.

The rearrangement links TRBV28 to TRBJ1-2, with TRBD1 matching over 10 bases. V gave up 8 bases and J gave up 8 bases; unmatched junction bases: 11. CDR1 and CDR2 (germline): MDHEN, SYDVKM. The CDR3 loop spans 14 amino acids. CDR3 coding DNA: TGTGCCAGCCGGGCCGGGACAGGGGTTTACGGCTACACCTTC. It codes for CASRAGTGVYGYTF.

This chain joins TRBV5-3 and TRBJ1-2; D call uncertain. TRBV5-3 is an ORF; its function is uncertain. The CDR3 covers 14 residues. The V end was cut by 2 bases, the J end by 5 bases, with 13 bases between. CDR3 residues: CARSFYSGSYGYTF. CDR3 in DNA: TGTGCCAGAAGCTTTTACAGTGGAAGTTATGGCTACACCTTC.

In its sample, this clone was seen once. CDR3 sequence (DNA): TGTGCCAGCAGCCGGACCAGCGGGGGTGAGACCCAGTACTTC. Amino acids: CASSRTSGGETQYF. V is TRBV28 and J is TRBJ2-5; 8 bases are shared with TRBD2. Looked up from germline, CDR1 is MDHEN and CDR2 is SYDVKM. The length of the CDR3 is 14 residues. V lost 6 bases, J lost 5 bases, and 8 bases stayed unmatched.

V is TRBV30 and J is TRBJ1-1, with TRBD1 identical over 9 bases. V was clipped by 2 bases and J by 4 bases; unmatched bases: 5. The CDR3 is 14 residues long. Germline V CDR1 and CDR2: GTSNPN, SVGIG (reference sequence). The CDR3 bases are TGTGCCTGGAGTCCCTCGACAGGGGGCACTGAAGCTTTCTTT. The encoded protein is CAWSPSTGGTEAFF.

The V call is TRBV18, the J call TRBJ2-3; 10 nucleotides match TRBD1. The CDR3 sequence is 15 residues long. V was pared by 6 bases and J by 5 bases, with 8 bases of the junction left unmatched. The germline CDR1 and CDR2 sequences are KGHSH and LQKENI. CDR3: CASSRDRGEKDTQYF. The CDR3 nucleotides are TGTGCCAGCTCGCGGGACAGGGGCGAAAAAGATACGCAGTATTTT.

This clone was picked up one time. The chain employs TRBV5-1 and TRBJ2-1; a possible D gene is TRBD2 (6 bases). CDR1 is SGHRS and CDR2 is YFSETQ in the germline V gene. This CDR3 is built from 16 residues. The ends were cut back, 4 bases at V and 2 bases at J, with 16 bases in the middle. The CDR3, as DNA: TGCGCCAGCAGCGGTGGTGGGGCGGGAACCTACAATGAGCAGTTCTTC. It yields the protein CASSGGGAGTYNEQFF.

The chain has TRBV3-1 (or the pseudogene TRBV3-2) and TRBJ1-2, with D tentatively TRBD1 (5 bases). Per germline, CDR1 LGHDT and CDR2 YNNKEL (reference sequence). V shed 1 base and J shed 2 bases, with 11 bases lying between them. This CDR3 region has 15 residues. The CDR3: CASSQVGGSNYGYTF. DNA for the CDR3: TGTGCCAGCAGCCAAGTGGGGGGTTCGAACTATGGCTACACCTTC.

The chain couples TRBV19 to TRBJ1-2; 8 nucleotides line up with TRBD1. Trimming took 4 bases from V and 7 from J; bases not matched to a gene: 11. Looked up from germline, CDR1 is LNHDA and CDR2 is SQIVND (reference sequence). The CDR3 runs to 15 residues. The CDR3, as DNA: TGTGCCAGTAGTAAGCCTGGACAGGGAAGGAGTGGCTACACCTTC. As protein: CASSKPGQGRSGYTF. Complete variable domain (other parts from reference TRBV19 and TRBJ1-2): DGGITQSPKYLFRKEGQNVTLSCEQNLNHDAMYWYRQDPGQGLRLIYYSQIVNDFQKGDIAEGYSVSREKKESFPLTVTSAQKNPTAFYLCASSKPGQGRSGYTFGSGTRLTVV.